This T cell receptor beta chain appears in the sequencing data of a study of blood T cell repertoires in COVID-19. About the study: COVID-19 samples, acute and convalescent, were from the United States, Italy and Spain. Sample material is recorded as cDNA or gDNA derived from T cells, B-cell-depleted T cells, or PBMCs.

The age range of participants was 18 to 89 years, with residence in more than 20 US areas. Repertoires were generated with immunoSEQ multiplex PCR, while TCRdb's copy carries only in-frame clones and drops some. Found here are approximately 250,000 clones, approximately 90% of them singletons; the top ten hold roughly 3.9%. The sequence came from a woman in her 30s with acute COVID-19. Sequenced material: PBMCs or T cells enriched from blood (not recorded which).

Here the CDR3 reads CASSTGLAGGSAGELFF. The CDR3, as DNA: TGTGCCAGCAGCACCGGACTAGCGGGAGGCTCTGCTGGGGAGCTGTTTTTT. This sequence joins TRBV7-9 and TRBJ2-2; 14 positions match TRBD2. V lost 5 bases, J lost 8 bases, and 10 bases stayed unmatched. The CDR3 length is 17 residues. The germline gives CDR1 SEHNR, CDR2 FQNEAQ (reference sequence). Full variable domain (missing parts from reference TRBV7-9 and TRBJ2-2): DTGVSQNPRHKITKRGQNVTFRCDPISEHNRLYWYRQTLGQGPEFLTYFQNEAQLEKSRLLSDRFSAERPKGSFSTLEIQRTEQGDSAMYLCASSTGLAGGSAGELFFGEGSRLTVL.